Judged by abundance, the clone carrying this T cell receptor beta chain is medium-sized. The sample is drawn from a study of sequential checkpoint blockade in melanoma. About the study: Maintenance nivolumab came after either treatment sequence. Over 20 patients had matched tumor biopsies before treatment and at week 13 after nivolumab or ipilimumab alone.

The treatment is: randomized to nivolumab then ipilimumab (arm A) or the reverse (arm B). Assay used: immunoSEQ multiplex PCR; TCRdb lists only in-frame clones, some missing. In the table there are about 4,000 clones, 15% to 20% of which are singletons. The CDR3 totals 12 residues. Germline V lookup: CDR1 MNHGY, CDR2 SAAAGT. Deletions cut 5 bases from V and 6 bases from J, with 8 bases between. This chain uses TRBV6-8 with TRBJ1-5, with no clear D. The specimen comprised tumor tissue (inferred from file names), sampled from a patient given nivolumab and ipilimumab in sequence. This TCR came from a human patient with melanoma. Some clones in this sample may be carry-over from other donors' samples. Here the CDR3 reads CASSHLSQPQHF. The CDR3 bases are TGTGCCAGCAGTCATTTGAGTCAGCCCCAGCATTTT.